Below are 12 T cell receptor beta chains sequenced from a single sample in a study of T-cell memory formation after mild COVID-19 (dated by TCRdb to the early 2020s). Library construction relied on 5' RACE. Instrument on record: Illumina NovaSeq 6000. The raw public data were reprocessed by TCRdb itself: fastp quality trimming at Q25, MiXCR clonotype calling, in-frame beta chains only. Rows with one shared CDR3 protein collapse into an entry with the most common genes and DNA. Across this sample there are around 80,000 distinct CDR3 sequences, with roughly 13% seen only once. Jointly, the top ten make up roughly a third of the sample. The material sequenced was PBMCs or a T cell subset sorted from them (not recorded which). The origin of the receptors is an adult woman who had mild COVID-19 (a few samples of this study predate the infection). The sample titles of this study are shuffled in the database, so cell type and time point are left out; the donor was told from shared clones.

This clonotype was observed a few times. This chain uses TRBV12-3 or TRBV12-4 with TRBJ1-2, with 8 bases matching TRBD1. This CDR3 spans 14 amino acids. With V trimmed by 5 bases and J by 4 bases, 6 bases remained unmatched. The CDR3 DNA is TGTGCCAGCAGTCCCGGGACAGGAGTCTATGGCTACACCTTC. It yields the protein CASSPGTGVYGYTF.

The CDR3 bases are TGTGCCAGCAGTGAATACTCCTATGGCTACACCTTC. Amino acids: CASSEYSYGYTF. The chain is built from TRBV25-1 and TRBJ1-2; D is ambiguous. CDR1 and CDR2 (germline): MGHDK, SYGVNS. The CDR3 covers 12 residues. V was trimmed by 0 bases and J by 4 bases, leaving 3 bases between them.

The CDR3 DNA follows: TGTGCCAGCGCAGGGGCTCTGAACACTGAAGCTTTCTTT. Amino acid sequence: CASAGALNTEAFF. The gene calls are TRBV6-5 and TRBJ1-1; D might be TRBD1 (6 bases). In germline, CDR1 is MNHEY, CDR2 SVGAGI. Trimming stripped 8 bases from V and 0 bases from J, with 10 bases between. The CDR3 contains 13 residues.

This clonotype was seen a handful of times. The J gene is TRBJ2-7, the V gene TRBV7-9; D might be TRBD1 (6 bases). The CDR3 extends over 15 amino acids. The germline V and J ends were trimmed by 5 bases and 3 bases, with 17 bases remaining between them. Per the germline V gene, CDR1 is SEHNR and CDR2 is FQNEAQ (reference sequence). The CDR3 sequence is CASSPSHGQIYEQYF. CDR3 bases: TGTGCCAGCAGCCCGTCCCACGGACAGATCTACGAGCAGTACTTC.

The V and J genes are TRBV7-7 and TRBJ2-3, with 7 bases aligning to TRBD2. The junction had 9 bases not matched to a gene; V was cut back by 0 bases and J by 9 bases. CDR3 size: 15 residues. The germline V gene encodes CDR1 SSHAT and CDR2 FNYEAQ (reference sequence). This chain's CDR3 is CASSLALAPFETQYF. The CDR3 coding sequence is TGTGCCAGCAGCTTAGCACTAGCGCCATTCGAGACGCAGTATTTT.

The table lists this clonotype with a few counts. This chain uses TRBV29-1 with TRBJ2-3, with D possibly matching TRBD1 (5 bases). V lost 8 bases to trimming and J lost 4 bases, with 22 bases between them. Germline V CDR1 and CDR2: SQVTM, ANQGSEA. This CDR3 spans 15 amino acids. CDR3 loop: CSTSDTPVGPDTQYF. CDR3 DNA sequence: TGCAGCACCTCCGACACCCCAGTGGGGCCAGATACGCAGTATTTT.

The genes are TRBV5-1 and TRBJ1-2; 11 positions agree with TRBD1. The CDR3 is 14 residues long. Trimming removed 6 bases from V and 8 bases from J; junction bases left unmatched: 9. CDR1 SGHRS and CDR2 YFSETQ come from the germline V gene. CDR3 sequence: CASTWEDRGLGYTF. In nucleotides, the CDR3 is TGCGCCAGCACCTGGGAGGACAGGGGGCTCGGCTACACCTTC.

This rearrangement joins TRBV21-1 to TRBJ2-5. TRBV21-1 is classified as a pseudogene. The CDR3 totals 13 residues. The CDR3 here is CASSKSLGETQYF. DNA of the CDR3: TGTGCCAGCAGCAAAAGTTTAGGAGAGACCCAGTACTTC.

This chain connects TRBV29-1 to TRBJ2-7; 8 nucleotides align to TRBD1. This CDR3 contains 14 residues. Germline-derived CDR1 and CDR2 are SQVTM and ANQGSEA. Trimming took 6 bases from V and 1 from J; bases not matched to a gene: 8. The CDR3 DNA sequence: TGCAGCGTGGAAACCGGGACAGGATCCTACGAGCAGTACTTC. Protein: CSVETGTGSYEQYF.

The chain recombines TRBV12-3 or TRBV12-4 with TRBJ2-4; 7 bases match TRBD2. The ends lost 0 bases at V and 4 bases at J; junction bases unmatched: 0. The CDR3 loop spans 14 amino acids. DNA for the CDR3: TGTGCCAGCAGTTTAGCGGGACTAAAAAACATTCAGTACTTC. Residues: CASSLAGLKNIQYF.

The chain has TRBV24-1 and TRBJ2-1, with 7 positions matching TRBD1. V shed 3 bases, J shed 8 bases, and the junction held 6 bases outside the gene matches. There are 14 residues in the CDR3. The germline V gene has CDR1 KGHDR and CDR2 SFDVKD. In DNA form, the CDR3 reads TGTGCCACCAGTGATCCCGGGACAGTTGATGAGCAGTTCTTC. This sequence encodes CATSDPGTVDEQFF.

V gene TRBV7-9 combines with J gene TRBJ2-5; D gene ambiguous. The V and J ends lost 5 bases and 1 base respectively, with 14 bases between them. The CDR3 is 15 amino acids. The germline V gene encodes CDR1 SEHNR and CDR2 FQNEAQ (reference sequence). The CDR3 DNA sequence: TGTGCCAGCAGCCCTACGTTGGGCCTCCAAGAGACCCAGTACTTC. Its protein is CASSPTLGLQETQYF.